This T cell receptor beta chain was captured in a study of blood T cell repertoires in COVID-19. Overall study: COVID-19 samples, acute and convalescent, were from the United States, Italy and Spain. The analysed material was cDNA or gDNA that came from T cells, B-cell-depleted T cells, or PBMCs.

The CDR3 sequence is 15 residues long. V trimming: 6 bases; J trimming: 2 bases; junction bases outside the gene matches: 6. Germline assignment: CDR1 KGHDR and CDR2 SFDVKD. Authors' analysis steps: Using reference gene primer amplification, nucleated cell counts were estimated. Sequencing used immunoSEQ multiplex PCR; TCRdb keeps in-frame clones, though not all of them. V and J calls and clone size come straight from that table; D and trimming were deduced from the DNA. The sample lists 220,000 or so clones; 70% to 90% were seen once. Sequenced input: peripheral blood. This TCR derives from a man aged 50-59 years who had recovered from COVID-19. The chain recombines TRBV24-1 with TRBJ2-3; 8 bases map to TRBD2. In DNA, the CDR3 is TGTGCCACCAGTATGGGTAGCGGGGTCACAGATACGCAGTATTTT. It yields the protein CATSMGSGVTDTQYF.